This TCR beta chain was observed in a study of T cell changes during pregnancy in multiple sclerosis. The CDR3 runs 16 residues. V lost 2 bases and J lost 0; bases outside the gene matches: 6. Germline V gene data show CDR1 as MGHRA and CDR2 as YSYEKL. Measured with immunoSEQ multiplex PCR; TCRdb has only the in-frame clones, and not every one. The table has around 59,000 clones, approximately 90% seen once; the top ten hold about 0.8%. The chain recombines TRBV4-1 with TRBJ2-7; the match to TRBD1 covers 8 bases. Sample: CD4+ T cells from peripheral blood mononuclear cells, taken in the first trimester of pregnancy. This receptor was identified in a female donor with multiple sclerosis, enrolled in a pregnancy study. The CDR3 DNA reads TGCGCCAGCAGCCAAAGACAGGGGTTGAGCTCCTACGAGCAGTACTTC. It translates to CASSQRQGLSSYEQYF.